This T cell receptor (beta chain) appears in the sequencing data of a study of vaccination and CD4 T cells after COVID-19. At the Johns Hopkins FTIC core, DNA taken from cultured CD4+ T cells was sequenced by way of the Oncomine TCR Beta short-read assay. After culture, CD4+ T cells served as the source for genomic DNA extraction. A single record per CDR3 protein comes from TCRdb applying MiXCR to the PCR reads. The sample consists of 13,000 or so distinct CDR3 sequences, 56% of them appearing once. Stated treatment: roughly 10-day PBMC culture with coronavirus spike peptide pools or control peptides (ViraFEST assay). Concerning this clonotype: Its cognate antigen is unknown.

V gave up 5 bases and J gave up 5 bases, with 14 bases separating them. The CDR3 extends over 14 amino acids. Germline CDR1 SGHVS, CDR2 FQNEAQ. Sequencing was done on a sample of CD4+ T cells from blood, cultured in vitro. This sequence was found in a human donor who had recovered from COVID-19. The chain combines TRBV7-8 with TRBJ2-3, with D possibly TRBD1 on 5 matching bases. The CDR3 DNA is TGTGCCAGCAGCGAAGACAGTGCAGGAGATACGCAGTATTTT. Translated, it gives CASSEDSAGDTQYF.